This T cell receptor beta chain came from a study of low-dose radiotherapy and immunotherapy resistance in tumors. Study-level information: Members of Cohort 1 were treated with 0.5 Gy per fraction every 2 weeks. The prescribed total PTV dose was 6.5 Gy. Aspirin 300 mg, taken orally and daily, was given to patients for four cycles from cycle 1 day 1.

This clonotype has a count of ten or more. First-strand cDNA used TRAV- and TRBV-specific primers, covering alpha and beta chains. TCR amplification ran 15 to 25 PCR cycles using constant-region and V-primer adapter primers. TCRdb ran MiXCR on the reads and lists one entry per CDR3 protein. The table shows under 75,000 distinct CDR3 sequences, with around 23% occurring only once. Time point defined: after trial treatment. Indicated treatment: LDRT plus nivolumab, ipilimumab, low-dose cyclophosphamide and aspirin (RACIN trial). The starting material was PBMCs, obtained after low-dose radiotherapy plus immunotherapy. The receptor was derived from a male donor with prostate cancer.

CDR3 sequence reads: CASSPAGESYGYTF. Written as DNA, the CDR3 is TGTGCCAGCAGTCCCGCGGGGGAGTCCTATGGCTACACCTTC. The V gene is TRBV3-1, the J gene TRBJ1-2; TRBD1 is a possible D gene (5 bases). There are 14 residues in the CDR3. Germline V gene data show CDR1 as LGHDT and CDR2 as YNNKEL (reference sequence). Trimming removed 6 bases from V and 4 bases from J, with 15 bases in between.